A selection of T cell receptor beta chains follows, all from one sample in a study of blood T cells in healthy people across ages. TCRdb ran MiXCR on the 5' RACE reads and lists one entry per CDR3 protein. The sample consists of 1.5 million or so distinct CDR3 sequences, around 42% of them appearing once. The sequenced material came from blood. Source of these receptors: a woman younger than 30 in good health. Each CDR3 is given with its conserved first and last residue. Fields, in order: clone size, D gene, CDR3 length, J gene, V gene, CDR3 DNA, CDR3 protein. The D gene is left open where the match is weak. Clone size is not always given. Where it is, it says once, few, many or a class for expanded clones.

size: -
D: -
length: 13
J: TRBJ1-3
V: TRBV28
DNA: TGTGCCAGCATTCCGGTCTCTGGAAACACCATATATTTT
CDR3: CASIPVSGNTIYF

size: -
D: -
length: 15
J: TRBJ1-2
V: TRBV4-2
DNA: TGTGCCAGCAGCCAAGATCCGGCCGGGAACTATGGCTACACCTTC
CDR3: CASSQDPAGNYGYTF

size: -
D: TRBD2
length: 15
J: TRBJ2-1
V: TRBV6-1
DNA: TGTGCCAGCAAACAGCGGGAGGTTCTGGACAATGAGCAGTTCTTC
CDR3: CASKQREVLDNEQFF

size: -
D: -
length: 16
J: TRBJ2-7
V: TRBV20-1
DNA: TGCAGTGCTAGAGATCAGGTGGGGCTAGCGTCCTACGAGCAGTACTTC
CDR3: CSARDQVGLASYEQYF

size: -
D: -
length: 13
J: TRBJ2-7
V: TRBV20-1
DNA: TGCAGTGCTAGGACTAGGGCCTACAATGAGCAGTACTTC
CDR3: CSARTRAYNEQYF

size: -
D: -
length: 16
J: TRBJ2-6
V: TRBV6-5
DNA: TGTGCCAGCAGAAACCACAGGGACTCTGGGGCCAACGTCCTGACTTTC
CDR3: CASRNHRDSGANVLTF

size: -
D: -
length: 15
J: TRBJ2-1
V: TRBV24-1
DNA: TGTGCCACCAGTGATCCTTCTGGGGCGGCCGATGAGCAGTTCTTC
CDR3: CATSDPSGAADEQFF

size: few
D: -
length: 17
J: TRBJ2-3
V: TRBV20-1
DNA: TGCAGTGCTAGGGACGAGCATAAGGCGGGTCCCACAGATACGCAGTATTTT
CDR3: CSARDEHKAGPTDTQYF

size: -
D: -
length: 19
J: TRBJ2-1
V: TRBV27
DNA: TGTGCCAGCAGCCCCTCCCCTATCGGCGCGCCGAGCTCCTACAATGAGCAGTTCTTC
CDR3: CASSPSPIGAPSSYNEQFF

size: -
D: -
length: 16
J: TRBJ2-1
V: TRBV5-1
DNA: TGCGCCAGCAGCTTGGGGGGATCTCAAACTTCCAATGAGCAGTTCTTC
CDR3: CASSLGGSQTSNEQFF

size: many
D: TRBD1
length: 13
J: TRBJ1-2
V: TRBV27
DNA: TGTGCCAGCAGCAGGACAGGGACCTATGGCTACACCTTC
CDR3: CASSRTGTYGYTF

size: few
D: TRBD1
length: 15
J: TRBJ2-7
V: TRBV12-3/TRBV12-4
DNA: TGTGCCAGCAGTCCCGACAGGGGGCGTTCCTACGAGCAGTACTTC
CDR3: CASSPDRGRSYEQYF

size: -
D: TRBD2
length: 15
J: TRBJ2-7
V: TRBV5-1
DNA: TGCGCCAGCAGCTTGGCTGCTAGCGGGTACGACGAGCAGTACTTC
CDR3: CASSLAASGYDEQYF

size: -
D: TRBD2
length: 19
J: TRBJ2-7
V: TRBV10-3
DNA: TGTGCCATCAGTGAGTCAGTTGACCTATCGCTAGCGGGAGGCTTCGAGCAGTACTTC
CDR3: CAISESVDLSLAGGFEQYF

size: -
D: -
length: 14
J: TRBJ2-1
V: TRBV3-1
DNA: TGTGCCACCAGCGCTCCGGGTCGTTACAATGAGCAGTTCTTC
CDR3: CATSAPGRYNEQFF

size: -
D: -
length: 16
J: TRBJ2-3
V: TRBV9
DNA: TGTGCCAGCAGCGTAGTTCCGGGGACTAGCACAGATACGCAGTATTTT
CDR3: CASSVVPGTSTDTQYF

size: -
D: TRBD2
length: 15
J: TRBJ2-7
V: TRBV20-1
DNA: TGCAGTGCCCGGACTAGCGGGAGTCCTGTCCCCGAGCAGTACTTC
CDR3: CSARTSGSPVPEQYF

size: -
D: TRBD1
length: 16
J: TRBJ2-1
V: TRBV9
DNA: TGTGCCAGCAGCGTACGGACAGGGGGCAGTGGCGATGAGCAGTTCTTC
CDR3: CASSVRTGGSGDEQFF

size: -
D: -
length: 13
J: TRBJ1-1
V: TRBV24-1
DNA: TGTGCCACCATGAGAAGGGGGGGCACTGAAGCTTTCTTT
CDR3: CATMRRGGTEAFF

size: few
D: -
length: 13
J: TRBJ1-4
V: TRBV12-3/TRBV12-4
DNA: TGTGCCAGCACACGCCGAGTAAATGAAAAACTGTTTTTT
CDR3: CASTRRVNEKLFF

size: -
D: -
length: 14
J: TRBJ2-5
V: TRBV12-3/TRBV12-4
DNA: TGTGCCAGCAGTTTACCGGGGGCGAAAGAGACCCAGTACTTC
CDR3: CASSLPGAKETQYF

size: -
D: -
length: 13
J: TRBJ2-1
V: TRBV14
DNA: TGTGCCAGCAGCCAAGGGCGGTGGAATGAGCAGTTCTTC
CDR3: CASSQGRWNEQFF

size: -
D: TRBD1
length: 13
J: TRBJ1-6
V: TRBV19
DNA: TGTGCCACCGAAGACAGGGGTAATTCACCCCTCCACTTT
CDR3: CATEDRGNSPLHF

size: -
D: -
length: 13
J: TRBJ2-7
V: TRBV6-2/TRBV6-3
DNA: TGTGCCAGCAGTTACGAGGGGGGAAACGAGCAGTACTTC
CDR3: CASSYEGGNEQYF

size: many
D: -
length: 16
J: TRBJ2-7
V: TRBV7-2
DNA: TGTGCCAGCAGCTTAGTCCTGGGTGTGGGGGGCTACGAGCAGTACTTC
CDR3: CASSLVLGVGGYEQYF

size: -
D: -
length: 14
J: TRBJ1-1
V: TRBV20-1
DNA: TGCAGTGCTAGGGGGAGGGGCGGTGGAGGGAAAGCTTTCTTT
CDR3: CSARGRGGGGKAFF

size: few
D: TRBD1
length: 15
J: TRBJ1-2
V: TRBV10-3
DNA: TGTGCCATCAGTGAGTCGGGGACAGGGACAAGTGGCTACACCTTC
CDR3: CAISESGTGTSGYTF

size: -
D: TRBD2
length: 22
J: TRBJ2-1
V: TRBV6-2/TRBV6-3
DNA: TGTGCCAGCAGTTACGTCCCGGGACTAGCGGGAGGGCCAGCGAGCTCCTACAATGAGCAGTTCTTC
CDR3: CASSYVPGLAGGPASSYNEQFF